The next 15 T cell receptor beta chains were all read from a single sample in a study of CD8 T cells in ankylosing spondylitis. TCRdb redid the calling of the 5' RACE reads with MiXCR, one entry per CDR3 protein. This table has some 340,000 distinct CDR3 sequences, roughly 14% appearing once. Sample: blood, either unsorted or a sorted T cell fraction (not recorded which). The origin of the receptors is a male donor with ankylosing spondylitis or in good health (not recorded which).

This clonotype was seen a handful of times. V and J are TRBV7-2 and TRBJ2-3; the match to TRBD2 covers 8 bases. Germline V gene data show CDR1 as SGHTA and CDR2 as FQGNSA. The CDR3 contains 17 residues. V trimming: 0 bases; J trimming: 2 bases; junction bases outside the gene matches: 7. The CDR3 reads CASSLAVAGITTDTQYF. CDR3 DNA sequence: TGTGCCAGCAGCTTAGCGGTAGCGGGGATTACCACAGATACGCAGTATTTT.

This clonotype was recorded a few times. As DNA, the CDR3 is TGCGCCAGCAGCCAAGAGGGTATGAACACTGAAGCTTTCTTT. Encoded protein: CASSQEGMNTEAFF. V is TRBV4-1 and J is TRBJ1-1; D gene uncertain. V lost 0 bases to trimming and J lost 0 bases, with 5 bases between them. The CDR3 is 14 amino acids. Germline CDR1 MGHRA, CDR2 YSYEKL.

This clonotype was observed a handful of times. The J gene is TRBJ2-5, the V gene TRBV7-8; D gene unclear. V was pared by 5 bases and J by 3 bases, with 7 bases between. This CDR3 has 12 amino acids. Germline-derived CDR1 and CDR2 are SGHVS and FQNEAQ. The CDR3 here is CASSPSEETQYF. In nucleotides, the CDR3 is TGTGCCAGCAGCCCCAGCGAAGAGACCCAGTACTTC.

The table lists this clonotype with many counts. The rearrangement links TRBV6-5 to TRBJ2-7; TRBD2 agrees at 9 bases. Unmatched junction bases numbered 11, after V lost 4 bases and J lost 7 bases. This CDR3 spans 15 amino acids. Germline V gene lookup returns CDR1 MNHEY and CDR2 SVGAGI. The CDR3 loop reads CASSFSIRLAAEQYF. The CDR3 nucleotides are TGTGCCAGCAGTTTCTCAATACGACTAGCGGCTGAGCAGTACTTC.

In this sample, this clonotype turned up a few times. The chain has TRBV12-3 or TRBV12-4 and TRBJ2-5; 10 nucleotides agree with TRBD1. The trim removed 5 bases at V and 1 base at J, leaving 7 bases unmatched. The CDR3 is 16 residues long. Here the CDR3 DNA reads TGTGCCAGCAGTCCAGGACAGGGGGTGATCCAAGAGACCCAGTACTTC. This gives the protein CASSPGQGVIQETQYF.

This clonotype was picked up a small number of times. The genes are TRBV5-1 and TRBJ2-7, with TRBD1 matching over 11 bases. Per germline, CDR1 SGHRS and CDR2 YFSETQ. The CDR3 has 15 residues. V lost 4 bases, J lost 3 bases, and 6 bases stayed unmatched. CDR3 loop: CASSVGQGVYYEQYF. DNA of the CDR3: TGCGCCAGCAGCGTGGGACAGGGGGTCTACTACGAGCAGTACTTC.

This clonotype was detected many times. CDR3 coding DNA: TGTGCCAGCAGCCAAGCGGTTGACAGTAAGCCCCAGCATTTT. As protein: CASSQAVDSKPQHF. This sequence joins TRBV4-2 and TRBJ1-5, with D maybe TRBD1 (5 bases). Trimming took off 1 base at V and 8 bases at J, with 12 bases between the two ends. The CDR3 runs 14 residues. Germline values: CDR1 LGHNA, CDR2 YNFKEQ.

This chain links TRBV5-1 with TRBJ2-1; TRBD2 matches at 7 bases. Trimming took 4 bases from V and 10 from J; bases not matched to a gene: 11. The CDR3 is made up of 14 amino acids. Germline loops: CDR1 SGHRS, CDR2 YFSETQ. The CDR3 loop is CASSKLAERSEQFF. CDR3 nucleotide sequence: TGCGCCAGCAGCAAGCTAGCGGAAAGGAGCGAGCAGTTCTTC. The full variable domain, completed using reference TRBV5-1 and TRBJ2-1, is KAGVTQTPRYLIKTRGQQVTLSCSPISGHRSVSWYQQTPGQGLQFLFEYFSETQRNKGNFPGRFSGRQFSNSRSEMNVSTLELGDSALYLCASSKLAERSEQFFGPGTRLTVL.

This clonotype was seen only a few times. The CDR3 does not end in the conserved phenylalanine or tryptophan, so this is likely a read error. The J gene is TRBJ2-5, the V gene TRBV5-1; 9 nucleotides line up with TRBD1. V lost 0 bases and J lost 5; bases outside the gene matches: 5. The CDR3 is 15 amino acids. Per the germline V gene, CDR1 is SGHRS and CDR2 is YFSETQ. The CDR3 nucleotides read TGCGCCAGCAGCTTGGAGGGACAGGGAGGGGAGACCCAGTACTTG. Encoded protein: CASSLEGQGGETQYL.

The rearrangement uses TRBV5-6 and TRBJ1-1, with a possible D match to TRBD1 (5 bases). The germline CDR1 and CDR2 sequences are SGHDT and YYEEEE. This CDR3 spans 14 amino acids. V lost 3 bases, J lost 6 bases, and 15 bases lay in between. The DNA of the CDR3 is TGTGCCAGCAGCTCGGGACGGGTCGGGGCTGAAGCTTTCTTT. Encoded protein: CASSSGRVGAEAFF.

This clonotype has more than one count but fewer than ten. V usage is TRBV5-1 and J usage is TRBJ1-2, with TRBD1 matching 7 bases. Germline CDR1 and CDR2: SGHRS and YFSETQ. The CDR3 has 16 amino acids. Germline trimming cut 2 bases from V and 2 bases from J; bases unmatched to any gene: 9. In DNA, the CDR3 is TGCGCCAGCAGCTTCGGTATGGACAGGAGGAACTATGGCTACACCTTC. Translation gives CASSFGMDRRNYGYTF. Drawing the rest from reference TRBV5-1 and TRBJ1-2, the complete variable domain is KAGVTQTPRYLIKTRGQQVTLSCSPISGHRSVSWYQQTPGQGLQFLFEYFSETQRNKGNFPGRFSGRQFSNSRSEMNVSTLELGDSALYLCASSFGMDRRNYGYTFGSGTRLTVV.

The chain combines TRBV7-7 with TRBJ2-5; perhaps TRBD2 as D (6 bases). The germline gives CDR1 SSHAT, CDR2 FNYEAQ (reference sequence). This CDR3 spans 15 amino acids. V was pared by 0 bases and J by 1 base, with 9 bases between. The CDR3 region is CASSLAAGLQETQYF. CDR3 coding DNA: TGTGCCAGCAGCTTAGCAGCGGGTCTCCAAGAGACCCAGTACTTC. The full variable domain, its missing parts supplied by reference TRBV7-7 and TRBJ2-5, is GAGVSQSPRYKVTKRGQDVTLRCDPISSHATLYWYQQALGQGPEFLTYFNYEAQPDKSGLPSDRFSAERPEGSISTLTIQRTEQRDSAMYRCASSLAAGLQETQYFGPGTRLLVL.

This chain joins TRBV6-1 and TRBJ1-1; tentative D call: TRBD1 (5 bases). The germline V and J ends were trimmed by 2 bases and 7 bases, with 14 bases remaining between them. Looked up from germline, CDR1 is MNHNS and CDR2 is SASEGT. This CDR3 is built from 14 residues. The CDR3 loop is CASSEWGGTREAFF. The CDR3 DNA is TGTGCCAGCAGTGAATGGGGGGGGACTCGTGAAGCTTTCTTT.

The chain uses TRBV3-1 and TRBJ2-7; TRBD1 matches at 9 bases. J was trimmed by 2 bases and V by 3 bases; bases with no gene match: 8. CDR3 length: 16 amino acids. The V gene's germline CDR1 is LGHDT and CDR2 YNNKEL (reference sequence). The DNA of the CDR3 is TGTGCCAGCAGCCAGGGACCACGACAGGGGGCCTACGAGCAGTACTTC. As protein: CASSQGPRQGAYEQYF.

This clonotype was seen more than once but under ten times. The DNA for the CDR3 is TGCGCCAGCAGTGATGAGGGCGGCTCCTACAATGAGCAGTTCTTC. It is translated as CASSDEGGSYNEQFF. The chain carries TRBV5-1 and TRBJ2-1; maybe TRBD2 (5 bases). The length of the CDR3 is 15 residues. The V gene's germline CDR1 is SGHRS and CDR2 YFSETQ. V lost 5 bases and J 0 bases, leaving 12 bases between the germline ends.